What follows is one TCR beta chain and its context. Its specificity is not known. These data come from a study of CD4 T cell repertoires in COVID-19. The method was immunoSEQ multiplex PCR; TCRdb's version includes in-frame clones alone and lacks a portion of them. Of around 1,700 clones listed, around 16% are singletons. The V gene lost 3 bases and the J gene lost 4 bases, with 12 bases spanning the gap. Germline CDR1 reads MDHEN; CDR2 reads SYDVKM. CDR3 length: 14 residues. Study results and limitations: SARS-CoV and/or HKU1 spike cultures shared between roughly 7 and 26% of SARS-CoV-2 clonotypes.

The receptor was isolated from a human donor who had COVID-19. The J gene is TRBJ1-2, the V gene TRBV28; D is perhaps TRBD1 (5 bases). Sequenced here: memory CD4+ T cells, cultured in vitro, sampled after recovery from COVID-19. The CDR3 region is CASSLLQGPYGYTF. DNA for the CDR3: TGTGCCAGCAGTTTGCTCCAGGGTCCCTATGGCTACACCTTC.